The source of this T cell receptor beta chain is a study of human T cells and chemical hapten exposure. Whole-study findings and limits: TCRs whose frequency exceeded 1 in 1000 remained the same following DPC sensitization.

A single record per CDR3 protein comes from TCRdb applying MiXCR to the RACE reads. The table records roughly 30,000 distinct CDR3 sequences, 6.5% to 8.5% of them present only once. Germline assignment: CDR1 SGHTA and CDR2 FQGNSA. Trimming cost V 4 bases and J 0 bases, with 11 bases left between them. This CDR3 has 15 amino acids. This clonotype has a count of ten or more. What it recognizes is unknown. The time point was: healthy volunteer bleed at 2 weeks. Total RNA was extracted from unfractionated whole blood. The chain joins TRBV7-2 to TRBJ2-3, with D possibly being TRBD1 (5 bases). What was sequenced was whole blood. This TCR came from a human donor in good health. Some clones in this sample may be carry-over from other donors' samples. This CDR3 is CASSSQGYSTDTQYF. Written as DNA, the CDR3 is TGTGCCAGCAGCTCTCAGGGATATAGCACAGATACGCAGTATTTT. Using reference TRBV7-2 and TRBJ2-3 for the parts outside the CDR3, the full variable domain is GAGVSQSPSNKVTEKGKDVELRCDPISGHTALYWYRQSLGQGLEFLIYFQGNSAPDKSGLPSDRFSAERTGGSVSTLTIQRTQQEDSAVYLCASSSQGYSTDTQYFGPGTRLTVL.